The clone carrying this TCR beta chain was counted only a few times. As yet, its antigen is unknown. This CDR3 comprises 19 residues. Germline V gives CDR1 KGHDR, CDR2 SFDVKD. J lost 0 bases, V lost 3 bases, and 10 bases had no gene match. The sample belongs to a study of vaccination and CD4 T cells after COVID-19. About the research overall: In the convalescent cohort, there were six males and four females, two of them Hispanic. Post-vaccine sample collection happened at a median of approximately 70 days after dose two, ranging 14 to 241.

Study-wide findings and caveats: Nearly all convalescent vaccine-specific clones, 304 of 307, recognized only SARS-CoV-2 spike.

TCRdb re-analysed the PCR reads in MiXCR, keeping a single row per CDR3 protein. Among about 21,000 distinct CDR3 sequences, more than 45% were seen once, and the ten largest hold approximately 0.93%. J is TRBJ2-2 and V is TRBV24-1; 9 nucleotides match TRBD2. The receptor was isolated from a human donor who had recovered from COVID-19. Sequenced here: CD4+ T cells from blood, sampled before SARS-CoV-2 vaccination. The CDR3 DNA follows: TGTGCCACCAGTGATAGGAGGGGGCTAGCGGGATCGAACACCGGGGAGCTGTTTTTT. It codes for CATSDRRGLAGSNTGELFF.